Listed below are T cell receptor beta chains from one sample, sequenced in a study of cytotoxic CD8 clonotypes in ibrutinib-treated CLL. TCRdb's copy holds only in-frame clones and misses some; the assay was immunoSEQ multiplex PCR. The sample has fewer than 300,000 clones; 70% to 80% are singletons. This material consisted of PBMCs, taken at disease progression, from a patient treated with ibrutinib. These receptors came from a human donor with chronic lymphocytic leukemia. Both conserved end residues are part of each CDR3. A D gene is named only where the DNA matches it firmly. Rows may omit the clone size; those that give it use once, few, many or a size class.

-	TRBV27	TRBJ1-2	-	TGTGCCAGCAGTTGGGGGGGCGCGGGCTATGGCTACACCTTC	CASSWGGAGYGYTF
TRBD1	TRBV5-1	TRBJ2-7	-	TGCGCCAGCAGCTTGAGGGTCGAGGACAGGAGACTCTACGAGCAGTACTTC	CASSLRVEDRRLYEQYF
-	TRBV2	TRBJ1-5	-	TGTGCCAGCAGCGTCGAGGGGTGGAATCAGCCCCAGCATTTT	CASSVEGWNQPQHF
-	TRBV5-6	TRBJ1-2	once	TGTGCCAGCAGATCAGGCTCCGGGGACTATGGCTACACCTTC	CASRSGSGDYGYTF
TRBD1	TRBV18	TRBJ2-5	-	TGTGCCAGCTCACAATATGACAGGGGCGGGGAGACCCAGTACTTC	CASSQYDRGGETQYF
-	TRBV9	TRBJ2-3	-	TGTGCCAGCAGCGTAGGGTCGGAGGGTACGCAGTATTTT	CASSVGSEGTQYF
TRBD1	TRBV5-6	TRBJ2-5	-	TGTGCCAGTCTAGGGACAGAACAAGAGACCCAGTACTTC	CASLGTEQETQYF
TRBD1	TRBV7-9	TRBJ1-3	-	TGTGCCAGCAGCGAGACAGGGTTAATGTCTGGAAACACCATATATTTT	CASSETGLMSGNTIYF
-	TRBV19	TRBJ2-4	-	TGTGCCAGTAGTATACTGGGACGGGGCAAAAACATTCAGTACTTC	CASSILGRGKNIQYF
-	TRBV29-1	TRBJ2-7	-	TGCAGCGCGGGATGGGGGGACGAGCAGTACTTC	CSAGWGDEQYF
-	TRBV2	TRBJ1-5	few	TGTGCCAGCAGGCAAGAGCGGGACGGACACCGGTTGCCCCAGCATTTT	CASRQERDGHRLPQHF
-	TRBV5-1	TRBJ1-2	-	TGCGCCAGCAGCTCGCACCCATCGGGCCGGGCGTTCGTCAGCTATGGCTACACCTTC	CASSSHPSGRAFVSYGYTF
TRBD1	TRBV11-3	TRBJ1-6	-	TGTGCCAGCAGCCTTCAGTCGAGGGACAGGGACAATTCACCCCTCCACTTT	CASSLQSRDRDNSPLHF
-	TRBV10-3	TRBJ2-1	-	TGTGCCATCAGTGAGAAGAGGGGCGGCGATGAGCAGTTCTTC	CAISEKRGGDEQFF
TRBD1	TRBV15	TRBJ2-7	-	TGTGCCACCAAAAACAGGGGGCGGTACGAGCAGTACTTC	CATKNRGRYEQYF
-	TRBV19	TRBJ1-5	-	TGTGCCAGTTCGTATCGTCCTAATCAGCCCCAGCATTTT	CASSYRPNQPQHF
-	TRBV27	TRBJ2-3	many	TGTGCCAGCAGACTGGGGGGACAGTTTACAGATACGCAGTATTTT	CASRLGGQFTDTQYF
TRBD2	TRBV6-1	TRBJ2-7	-	TGTGCCAGCAGTGAAGCGCGGGGAGGGTGGAACCAGCGGCGGGATGAGCAGTACTTC	CASSEARGGWNQRRDEQYF
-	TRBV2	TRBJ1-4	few	TGTGCCAGCAGTCAGACAGGTTCTAAATCATTT	CASSQTGSKSF
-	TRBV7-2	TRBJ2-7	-	TGTGCCAGCAGCCTTTACAGCTACGAGCAGTACTTC	CASSLYSYEQYF
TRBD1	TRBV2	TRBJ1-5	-	TGTGCCAGCAGGGGGGACAGCCAGCATTTT	CASRGDSQHF
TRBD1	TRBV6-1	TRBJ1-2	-	TGTGCCAGCACCTCCGGGACAGCATTCACCTTC	CASTSGTAFTF
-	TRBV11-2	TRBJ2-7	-	TGTGCCAGCAGCGCGTCATACGAGCAGTACTTC	CASSASYEQYF
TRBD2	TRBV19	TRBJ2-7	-	TGTGCCAGTAGTATTCGACTAGCGGAAAATTACGAGCAGTACTTC	CASSIRLAENYEQYF
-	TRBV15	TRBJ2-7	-	TGTGCCACCAGCAGGGACCGTGGCTCCTACGAGCAGTACTTC	CATSRDRGSYEQYF
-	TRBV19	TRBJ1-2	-	TGTGCCAGTAGTATAGACTTTGACAGAGTTGTACACTATGGCTACACCTTC	CASSIDFDRVVHYGYTF
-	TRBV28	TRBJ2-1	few	TGTGCCAGCGCCAGACCCACCTCCTACAATGAGCAGTTCTTC	CASARPTSYNEQFF
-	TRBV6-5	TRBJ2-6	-	TGTGCCAGCAGCCCCCAGGGTTGGGGGGCCAACGTCCTGACTTTC	CASSPQGWGANVLTF
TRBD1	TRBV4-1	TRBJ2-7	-	TGCGCCAGCAGCCCCGGGACAGCCGTCCTCTCCTACGAGCAGTACTTC	CASSPGTAVLSYEQYF
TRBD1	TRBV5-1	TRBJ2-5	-	TGCGCCAGCAGCTTGGGCGACAGGGTGGAGACCCAGTACTTC	CASSLGDRVETQYF
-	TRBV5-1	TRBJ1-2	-	TGCGCCAGCAGCTTGGCCCCAGGGCTAGGCTTTTATGGCTACACCTTC	CASSLAPGLGFYGYTF
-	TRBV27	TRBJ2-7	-	TGTGCCAGCAGCCGAAAGTGGGGTTCGGCCGGTGCCTACGAGCAGTACTTC	CASSRKWGSAGAYEQYF
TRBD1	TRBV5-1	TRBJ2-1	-	TGCGCCAGCAGCTGGACAGGGGTTGAGCAGTTCTTC	CASSWTGVEQFF
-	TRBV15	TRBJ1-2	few	TGTGCCACCAGCAGAGACAGGTCCTCTAACTATGGCTACACCTTC	CATSRDRSSNYGYTF
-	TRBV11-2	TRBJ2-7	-	TGTGCCAGCAGCTTACTTCGGGAGAGAAACGAGCAGTACTTC	CASSLLRERNEQYF
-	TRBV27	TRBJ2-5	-	TGTGCCAGCAGTTTAACCCGAGGACGGACCCAGTACTTC	CASSLTRGRTQYF
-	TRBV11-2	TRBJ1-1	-	TGTGCCAGCAGTCTGAGGGGGGGAGGGACTGAAGCTTTCTTT	CASSLRGGGTEAFF
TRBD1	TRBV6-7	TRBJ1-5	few	TGTGCCAGCAGTTACCCGGACAGGGTCGTCTATCAGCCCCAGCATTTT	CASSYPDRVVYQPQHF
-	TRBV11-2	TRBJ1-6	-	TGTGCCAGCAGCTTAATGCGGGGGGCTAATTCACCCCTCCACTTT	CASSLMRGANSPLHF
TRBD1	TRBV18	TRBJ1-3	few	TGTGCCAGCTCGTACTACAGGGGGTCGACTGGAAACACCATATATTTT	CASSYYRGSTGNTIYF
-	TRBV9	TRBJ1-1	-	TGTGCCAGCAGCCTTCCGGTTGAAGCTTTCTTT	CASSLPVEAFF
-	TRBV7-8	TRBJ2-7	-	TGTGCCAGCAGCTGGACGGGCTCCTACGAGCAGTACTTC	CASSWTGSYEQYF
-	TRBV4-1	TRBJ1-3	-	TGCGCCAGCAGCCAAGCCCGGGACTGGAATTCTGGAAACACCATATATTTT	CASSQARDWNSGNTIYF
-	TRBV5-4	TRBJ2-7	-	TGTGCCAGCAGCCCCCCGGGGACCAGGGGGGCCTACGAGCAGTACTTC	CASSPPGTRGAYEQYF
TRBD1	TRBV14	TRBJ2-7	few	TGTGCCAGCAGTAGGGACAGGGACTACGAGCAGTACTTC	CASSRDRDYEQYF
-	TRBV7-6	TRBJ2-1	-	TGTGCCAGCAGCTCCCAGCCGAGGAGCTCCTACAATGAGCAGTTCTTC	CASSSQPRSSYNEQFF
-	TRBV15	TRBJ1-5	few	TGTGCCACCAGCAGAGATACAGGATTCCATCAGCCCCAGCATTTT	CATSRDTGFHQPQHF
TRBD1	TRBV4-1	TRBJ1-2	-	TGCGCCAGCAGCCCCACAGGGGGTACCTTGGGTAACTATGGCTACACCTTC	CASSPTGGTLGNYGYTF
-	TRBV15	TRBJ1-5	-	TGTGCCACCAGCAGAGATTTGGGGGTTGGTCAGCCCCAGCATTTT	CATSRDLGVGQPQHF
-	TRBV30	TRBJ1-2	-	TGTGCAAGGGATCCCGGGCCCAACAACTATGGCTACACCTTC	CARDPGPNNYGYTF
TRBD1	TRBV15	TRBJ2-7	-	TGTGCCACCAGGCAGGGGGCGACCAACGAGCAGTACTTC	CATRQGATNEQYF
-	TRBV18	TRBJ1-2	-	TGTGCCAGCTCACCGGCCAGCTATGGCTACACCTTC	CASSPASYGYTF
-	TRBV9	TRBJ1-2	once	TGTGCCAGCAGCGTAGGTTCGGGCTACACCTTC	CASSVGSGYTF
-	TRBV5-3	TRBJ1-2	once	TGTGCCAGAACCCTGTTGGGGGGTGGCTACACCTTC	CARTLLGGGYTF
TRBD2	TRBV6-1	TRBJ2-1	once	TGTGCCAGCAGTGAAAGGAGGGCTAGCGGGAGGGTGTACAATGAGCAGTTCTTC	CASSERRASGRVYNEQFF
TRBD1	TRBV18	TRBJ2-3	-	TGTGCCAGCTCACCTCCCGGACAGGGACCCCACACAGATACGCAGTATTTT	CASSPPGQGPHTDTQYF
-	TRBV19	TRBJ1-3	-	TGTGCCAGTAGTACCCGGGATATACTCTCTGGAAACACCATATATTTT	CASSTRDILSGNTIYF
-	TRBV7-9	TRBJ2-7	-	TGTGCCAGCAGCCCAAACCAACACGAGCAGTACTTC	CASSPNQHEQYF
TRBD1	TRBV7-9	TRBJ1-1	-	TGTGCCAGCAGCTCGACAGGGGGTATATCTGAAGCTTTCTTT	CASSSTGGISEAFF